Listed here is a single TCR beta chain. No antigen is known for it. Expressed TCRB transcripts were sequenced, since all the RNA that had been isolated was reverse transcribed. The protocol was immunoSEQ multiplex PCR, while the TCRdb copy is restricted to in-frame clones and leaves out a portion. Counted here are 140,000 to 150,000 clones, 48% occurring once; the ten biggest clones make up 0.42%. It was one heparinised blood draw, averaging roughly 100 mL, that each donor gave. Using CD45RO/CCR7/CD25/CD127/CD95/CD27, CD4+ naive, central memory, regulatory and stem cell-like memory cells were sorted. The record originates from a study of beta chain features in type 1 diabetes. The study, taken as a whole, reports: Patients showed naive, central memory and Treg TCRB repertoires that appeared more similar than those of healthy donors. Across all four CD4+ subsets, people with type 1 diabetes showed modestly shorter TCRB CDR3s.

The V end was cut by 2 bases, the J end by 0 bases, with 12 bases between. The germline gives CDR1 SGHRS, CDR2 YFSETQ. CDR3 length equals 17 residues. Sample: Tregs from blood. The sequence came from a man aged 18-30 years in good health. The rearrangement links TRBV5-1 to TRBJ2-6; maybe TRBD2 (6 bases). The CDR3 DNA reads TGCGCCAGCAGCTTTTGGGCGACTAGCTCTGGGGCCAACGTCCTGACTTTC. It encodes CASSFWATSSGANVLTF. Supplemented by reference TRBV5-1 and TRBJ2-6, the full variable domain reads KAGVTQTPRYLIKTRGQQVTLSCSPISGHRSVSWYQQTPGQGLQFLFEYFSETQRNKGNFPGRFSGRQFSNSRSEMNVSTLELGDSALYLCASSFWATSSGANVLTFGAGSRLTVL.